This T cell receptor (beta chain) was captured by sequencing in a study of T-cell reconstitution after alpha-beta-depleted transplantation in children. Unique molecular identifiers were used in preparing the TCRbeta library. One entry per CDR3 protein, called by TCRdb with MiXCR from the PCR reads. The table records roughly 280,000 distinct CDR3 sequences, 11% of them present only once. CDR3 length: 19 amino acids. Germline V gene lookup returns CDR1 LNHDA and CDR2 SQIVND (reference sequence). V lost 5 bases, J lost 3 bases, and 15 bases stayed unmatched. The chain has TRBV19 and TRBJ2-1; 11 bases align to TRBD2. The clonotype comes from a male patient aged 2 to 10 who had a stem cell transplant for chronic granulomatous disease, so the T cells may come from the graft donor. The sample here was peripheral blood, taken 180 days after TCRalphabeta/CD19-depleted stem cell transplant. CDR3 in DNA: TGTGCCAGTAGTCAACATTCCCCCAGCGGGACTAGCGGCTACAATGAGCAGTTCTTC. It codes for CASSQHSPSGTSGYNEQFF.